The 17 T cell receptor beta chains reported below all come from one sample, sequenced in a study of cytomegalovirus exposure and HLA in healthy donors. Amplification used 60 Vbeta primers and 13 Jbeta primers. Sequencing used immunoSEQ multiplex PCR; TCRdb keeps in-frame clones, though not all of them. Here the sample spans 95,000 to 150,000 clones, roughly 80% being singletons. The sequenced sample consisted of PBMCs. Source of these receptors: a woman between 35 and 50 years old in good health and CMV-seropositive.

The V and J genes are TRBV5-8 and TRBJ2-5, with TRBD1 matching over 9 bases. CDR1 is SGHTS and CDR2 is YDEGEE in the germline V gene. Losses at the gene ends were 5 bases for V and 2 bases for J; bases not matched to a gene: 7. CDR3 length: 15 residues. CDR3 region: CASSSGTGRQETQYF. The CDR3 nucleotides are TGTGCCAGCAGTTCCGGGACAGGGCGTCAAGAGACCCAGTACTTC. Full variable domain (missing parts from reference TRBV5-8 and TRBJ2-5): EAGVTQSPTHLIKTRGQQATLRCSPISGHTSVYWYQQALGLGLQFLLWYDEGEERNRGNFPPRFSGRQFPNYSSELNVNALELEDSALYLCASSSGTGRQETQYFGPGTRLLVL.

The V gene is TRBV2, the J gene TRBJ2-3, with 12 bases aligning to TRBD2. There are 17 residues in the CDR3. V trimming: 1 base; J trimming: 2 bases; junction bases outside the gene matches: 4. Looked up from germline, CDR1 is SNHLY and CDR2 is FYNNEI. This CDR3 reads CASSEGASGGATDTQYF. The CDR3 nucleotides are TGTGCCAGCAGTGAAGGCGCTAGCGGGGGGGCCACAGATACGCAGTATTTT.

Note on this clone: The junction differs from germline at one of its ends, possibly a read error. The chain uses TRBV7-7 and TRBJ2-7; D might be TRBD2 (7 bases). CDR3 length: 18 amino acids. Germline CDR1 is SSHAT and CDR2 is FNYEAQ (reference sequence). The CDR3 is CASSQHWSFGGPPYEQYF. CDR3 nucleotide sequence: TGTGCTAGCAGCCAGCATTGGAGCTTCGGGGGGCCGCCCTACGAGCAGTACTTC.

The chain recombines TRBV6-5 with TRBJ2-2; 8 nucleotides agree with TRBD2. V was clipped by 6 bases and J by 4 bases; unmatched bases: 7. This CDR3 comprises 15 residues. The germline V gene has CDR1 MNHEY and CDR2 SVGAGI. CDR3 coding DNA: TGTGCCAGCAGGTCCCCCGGGGGGGTCACCGGGGAGCTGTTTTTT. Residues: CASRSPGGVTGELFF.

The chain uses TRBV30 and TRBJ1-1, with a weak D call TRBD1 (5 bases). Between the trimmed V and J ends, which lost 2 bases and 3 bases, there was a span of 13 bases. The CDR3 runs to 14 residues. Germline CDR1 is GTSNPN and CDR2 is SVGIG (reference sequence). The CDR3 DNA sequence: TGTGCCTGGAGTCAAAGGGGTAGGGACACTGAAGCTTTCTTT. Protein sequence: CAWSQRGRDTEAFF.

The chain recombines TRBV9 with TRBJ2-5; 10 nucleotides line up with TRBD2. The length of the CDR3 is 16 residues. CDR1 is SGDLS and CDR2 is YYNGEE in the germline V gene. J lost 5 bases, V lost 0 bases, and 7 bases had no gene match. Written as DNA, the CDR3 is TGTGCCAGCAGCGTAGGACCAGCGGGGGGGTCGGAGACCCAGTACTTC. Translation: CASSVGPAGGSETQYF.

This sequence joins TRBV9 and TRBJ2-5; 13 bases agree with TRBD2. Germline V gene data show CDR1 as SGDLS and CDR2 as YYNGEE. This CDR3 has 16 amino acids. V was clipped by 4 bases and J by 1 base; unmatched bases: 4. CDR3 residues: CASSPWTSGSQETQYF. In DNA, the CDR3 is TGTGCCAGCAGCCCATGGACTAGCGGGAGCCAAGAGACCCAGTACTTC.

The J gene is TRBJ1-4, the V gene TRBV6-6; D might be TRBD1 (6 bases). CDR1 is MNHNY, CDR2 SVGAGI, per germline (reference sequence). Trimming stripped 3 bases from V and 6 bases from J, with 14 bases between. This CDR3 has 15 residues. The CDR3, as DNA: TGTGCCAGCAGTTATCCGGCACAGGGTTATGAAAAACTGTTTTTT. This codes for CASSYPAQGYEKLFF.

A few counts support this clone. The chain is built from TRBV10-3 and TRBJ2-7, with D possibly matching TRBD2 (5 bases). The CDR3 runs 11 residues. Trimming pared 3 bases from V and 7 bases from J, leaving 7 bases between. Germline-derived CDR1 and CDR2 are ENHRY and SYGVKD. CDR3 in amino acids: CAISETGEQYF. The CDR3 DNA follows: TGTGCCATCAGTGAAACGGGGGAGCAGTACTTC.

The chain carries TRBV5-1 and TRBJ1-2, with TRBD1 identical over 9 bases. CDR3 size: 15 residues. Per the germline V gene, CDR1 is SGHRS and CDR2 is YFSETQ. V lost 4 bases to trimming and J lost 5 bases; unmatched junction nucleotides: 9. CDR3 protein: CASSPRGTGSYGYTF. DNA of the CDR3: TGCGCCAGCAGCCCGAGAGGGACAGGGAGTTATGGCTACACCTTC.

The chain combines TRBV12-5 with TRBJ2-7, with 11 bases lining up with TRBD1. V dropped 4 bases and J dropped 11; count of bases not matched to a gene: 1. The CDR3 is 11 residues long. CDR1 and CDR2 from the germline V gene are LGHNT and FRNRAP. CDR3 coding DNA: TGTGCTAGTGGTTCGGGACAGGGGGAGTACTTC. This translates into CASGSGQGEYF.

The CDR3 bases are TGCGCCAGCAGCCCCTCGGGCGGACTAGGAGCCTACGAGCAGTACTTC. Translated, it gives CASSPSGGLGAYEQYF. This chain uses TRBV5-1 with TRBJ2-7; 7 bases are shared with TRBD2. The CDR3 runs 16 residues. J gave up 2 bases and V 4 bases, and 12 bases lay outside the gene matches. Germline V gives CDR1 SGHRS, CDR2 YFSETQ.

The chain has TRBV2 and TRBJ2-3; 8 nucleotides line up with TRBD2. Per germline, CDR1 SNHLY and CDR2 FYNNEI. The CDR3 runs to 16 residues. With 1 base clipped from V and 1 base from J, the junction kept 4 bases outside the gene matches. CDR3 region: CASSEERAGGTDTQYF. The CDR3 DNA follows: TGTGCCAGCAGTGAAGAACGAGCGGGGGGCACAGATACGCAGTATTTT.

This chain's CDR3 is CASRRENTDTQYF. CDR3 bases: TGTGCCAGCAGAAGGGAGAACACAGATACGCAGTATTTT. The chain has TRBV5-4 and TRBJ2-3; TRBD2 might be the D (5 bases). CDR3 length: 13 amino acids. Germline CDR1 and CDR2: SGHNT and YYREEE (reference sequence). The ends were cut back, 5 bases at V and 2 bases at J, with 9 bases in the middle. The full variable domain, completed using reference TRBV5-4 and TRBJ2-3, is ETGVTQSPTHLIKTRGQQVTLRCSSQSGHNTVSWYQQALGQGPQFIFQYYREEENGRGNFPPRFSGLQFPNYSSELNVNALELDDSALYLCASRRENTDTQYFGPGTRLTVL.

This chain links TRBV7-2 with TRBJ2-2; 8 positions agree with TRBD2. The junction had 7 bases not matched to a gene; V was cut back by 5 bases and J by 2 bases. CDR1 SGHTA and CDR2 FQGNSA come from the germline V gene. CDR3 length: 16 residues. The CDR3 spells CASSASGTRNTGELFF. CDR3 bases: TGTGCCAGCAGCGCCTCCGGGACTAGAAACACCGGGGAGCTGTTTTTT.

The gene calls are TRBV6-6 and TRBJ2-1, with D possibly matching TRBD2 (6 bases). CDR1 is MNHNY and CDR2 is SVGAGI in the germline V gene (reference sequence). The CDR3 spans 14 residues. V was clipped by 6 bases and J by 0 bases, with 9 bases between them. CDR3 sequence (DNA): TGTGCCAGCAGCGGAGGGAGCTCCTACAATGAGCAGTTCTTC. Protein sequence: CASSGGSSYNEQFF.

The V and J genes are TRBV7-9 and TRBJ1-1; D not certain. Trimming removed 3 bases at V and 0 bases at J, with 5 bases between. The CDR3 runs 13 residues. Germline V gene data show CDR1 as SEHNR and CDR2 as FQNEAQ (reference sequence). CDR3 loop: CASSFEMNTEAFF. The CDR3 DNA is TGTGCCAGCAGCTTCGAGATGAACACTGAAGCTTTCTTT.